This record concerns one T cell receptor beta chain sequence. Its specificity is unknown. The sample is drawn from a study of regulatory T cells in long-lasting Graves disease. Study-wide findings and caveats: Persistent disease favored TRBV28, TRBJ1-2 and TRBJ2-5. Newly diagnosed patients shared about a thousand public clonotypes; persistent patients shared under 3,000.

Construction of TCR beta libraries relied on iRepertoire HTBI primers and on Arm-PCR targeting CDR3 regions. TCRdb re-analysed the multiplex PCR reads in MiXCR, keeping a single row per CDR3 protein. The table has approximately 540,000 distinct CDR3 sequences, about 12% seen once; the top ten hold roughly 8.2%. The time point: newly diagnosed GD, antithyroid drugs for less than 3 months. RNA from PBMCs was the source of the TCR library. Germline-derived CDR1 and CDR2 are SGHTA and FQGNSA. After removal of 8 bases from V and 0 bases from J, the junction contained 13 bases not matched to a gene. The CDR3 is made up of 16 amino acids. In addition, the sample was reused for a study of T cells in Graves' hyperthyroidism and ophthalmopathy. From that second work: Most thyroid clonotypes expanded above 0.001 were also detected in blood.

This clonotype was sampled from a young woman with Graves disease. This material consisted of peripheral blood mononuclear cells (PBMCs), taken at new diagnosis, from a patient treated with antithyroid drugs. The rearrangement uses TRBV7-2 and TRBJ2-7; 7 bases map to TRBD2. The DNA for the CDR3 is TGTGCCAGCCCGGTAAGAAGGCGGGAGAGCTCCTACGAGCAGTACTTC. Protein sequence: CASPVRRRESSYEQYF.